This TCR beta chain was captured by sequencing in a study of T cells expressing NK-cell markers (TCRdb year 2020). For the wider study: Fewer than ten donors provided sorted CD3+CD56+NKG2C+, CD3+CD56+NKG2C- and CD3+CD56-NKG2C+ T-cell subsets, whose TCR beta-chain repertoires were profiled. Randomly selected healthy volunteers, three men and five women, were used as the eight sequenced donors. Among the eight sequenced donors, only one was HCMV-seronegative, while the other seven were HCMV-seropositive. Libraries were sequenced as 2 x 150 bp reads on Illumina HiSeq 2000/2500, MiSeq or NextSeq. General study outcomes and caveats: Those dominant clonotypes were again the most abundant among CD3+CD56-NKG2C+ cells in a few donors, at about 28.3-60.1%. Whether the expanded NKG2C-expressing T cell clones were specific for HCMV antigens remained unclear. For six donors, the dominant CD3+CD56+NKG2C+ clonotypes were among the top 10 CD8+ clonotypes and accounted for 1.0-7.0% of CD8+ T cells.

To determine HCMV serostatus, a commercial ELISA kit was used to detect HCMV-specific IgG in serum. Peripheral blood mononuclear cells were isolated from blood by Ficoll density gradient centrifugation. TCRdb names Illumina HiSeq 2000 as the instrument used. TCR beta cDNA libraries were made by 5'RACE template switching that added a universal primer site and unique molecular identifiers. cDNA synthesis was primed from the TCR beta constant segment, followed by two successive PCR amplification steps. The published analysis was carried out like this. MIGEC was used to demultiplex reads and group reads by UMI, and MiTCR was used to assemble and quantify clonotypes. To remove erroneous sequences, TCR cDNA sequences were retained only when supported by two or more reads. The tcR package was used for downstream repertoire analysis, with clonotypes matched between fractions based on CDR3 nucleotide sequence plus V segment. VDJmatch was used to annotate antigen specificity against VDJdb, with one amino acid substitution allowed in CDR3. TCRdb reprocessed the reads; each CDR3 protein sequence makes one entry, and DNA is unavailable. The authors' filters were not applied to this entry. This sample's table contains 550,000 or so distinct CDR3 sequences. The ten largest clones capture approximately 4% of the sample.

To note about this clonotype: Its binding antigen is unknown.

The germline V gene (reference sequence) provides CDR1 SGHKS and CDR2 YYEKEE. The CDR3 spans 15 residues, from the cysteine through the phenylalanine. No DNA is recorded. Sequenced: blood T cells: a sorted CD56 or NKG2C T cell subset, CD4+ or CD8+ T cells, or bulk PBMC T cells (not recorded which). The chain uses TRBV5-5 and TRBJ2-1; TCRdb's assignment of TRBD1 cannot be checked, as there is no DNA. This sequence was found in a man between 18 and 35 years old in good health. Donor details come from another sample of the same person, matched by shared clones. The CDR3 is CASSLQGATSDEQFF.